Each of the 2 T cell receptor beta chains below was sequenced from the same sample in a study of cytomegalovirus exposure and HLA in healthy donors (TCRdb year 2017). The library relied on the immunoSEQ multiplex PCR assay. For the multiplex PCR, a mixture combining 60 forward primers for TCR Vbeta segments and 13 reverse primers for TCR Jbeta segments was used. TCRdb re-hosts the immuneACCESS table, in-frame sequences only. Its copies lack some clones; in the studies checked, an unresolved V gene accounts for under half of them, and the cause for the rest is not known. The table for this sample lists around 150,000 clones; 75% to 85% of them were counted only once. Clones ranked in the top ten supply about 8.1% of the sample. The sequenced sample consisted of PBMCs. All receptors come from a woman in her fifties or sixties in good health and CMV-seropositive.

The chain uses TRBV7-3 and TRBJ2-3; perhaps TRBD1 as D (5 bases). Trimming left V 5 bases short and J 2 bases short, with 8 bases between. Germline-derived CDR1 and CDR2 are SGHTA and FQGTGA. This CDR3 comprises 13 residues. CDR3 sequence reads: CASSPGSTDTQYF. CDR3 DNA sequence: TGTGCCAGCAGCCCAGGGTCCACAGATACGCAGTATTTT.

This clone was picked up one time. The gene calls are TRBV10-3 and TRBJ2-3; 10 bases map to TRBD1. The V gene's germline CDR1 is ENHRY and CDR2 SYGVKD. V trimming: 6 bases; J trimming: 2 bases; junction bases outside the gene matches: 8. CDR3 size: 16 residues. DNA of the CDR3: TGTGCCATCAGCCCCGGACAGGGGGGAACCACAGATACGCAGTATTTT. Its translation is CAISPGQGGTTDTQYF.